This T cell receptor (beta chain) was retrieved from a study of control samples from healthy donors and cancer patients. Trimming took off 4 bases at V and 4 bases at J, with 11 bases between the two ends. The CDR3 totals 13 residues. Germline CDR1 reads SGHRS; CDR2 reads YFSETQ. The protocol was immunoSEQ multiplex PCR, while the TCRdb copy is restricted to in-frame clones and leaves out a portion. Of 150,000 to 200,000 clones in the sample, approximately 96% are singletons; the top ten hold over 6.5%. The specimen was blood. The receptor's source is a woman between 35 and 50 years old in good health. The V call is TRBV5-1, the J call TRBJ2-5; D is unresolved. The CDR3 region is CASSPFFGETQYF. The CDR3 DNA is TGCGCCAGCAGCCCTTTTTTTGGAGAGACCCAGTACTTC.